These T cell receptor beta chains were read from a single sample in a study of OX40 agonist ivuxolimab in advanced cancers. The table came from immunoSEQ multiplex PCR; TCRdb's copy has only in-frame clones and leaves some out. Counted here are tens of thousands of clones, around 84% occurring once; the ten biggest clones make up around 0.78%. Sample: CD4+ or CD8+ T cells sorted from blood, taken in a trial of the OX40 agonist ivuxolimab. Source of these receptors: an adult with an advanced solid tumor such as melanoma, head and neck, liver or kidney cancer. Both conserved end residues are part of each CDR3. D genes are given only for firm matches. Clone size appears in some rows only: once, few, many, or a class for an expanded clone.

d_gene | j_gene | abundance | v_gene | CDR3aa | CDR3nt
NA | TRBJ1-3 | few | TRBV6-1 | CASSVDTGYGNTIYF | TGTGCCAGCAGTGTCGACACAGGGTACGGAAACACCATATATTTT
NA | TRBJ2-6 | NA | TRBV10-3 | CAITPADGRSGANVLTF | TGTGCCATCACCCCAGCTGACGGCCGCTCTGGGGCCAACGTCCTGACTTTC
TRBD2 | TRBJ2-1 | NA | TRBV10-2 | CASSPPAGVGRNEQFF | TGCGCCAGCAGTCCACCAGCGGGAGTGGGAAGGAATGAGCAGTTCTTC
NA | TRBJ2-1 | NA | TRBV6-5 | CASSYKGNEQFF | TGTGCCAGCAGTTACAAGGGGAATGAGCAGTTCTTC
TRBD1 | TRBJ1-2 | NA | TRBV5-4 | CASSFTGIDTGGGYTF | TGTGCCAGCAGCTTCACGGGGATCGATACAGGGGGCGGCTACACCTTC
NA | TRBJ2-2 | NA | TRBV7-2 | CASSLAGLTTGELFF | TGTGCCAGCAGCTTAGCGGGGCTTACCACCGGGGAGCTGTTTTTT
TRBD1 | TRBJ1-2 | NA | TRBV7-8 | CASSGQGSAYGYTF | TGTGCCAGCAGCGGACAGGGGAGCGCCTATGGCTACACCTTC
NA | TRBJ1-5 | NA | TRBV5-1 | CASSEGTAQPQHF | TGCGCCAGCAGCGAGGGGACTGCTCAGCCCCAGCATTTT
TRBD1 | TRBJ1-1 | NA | TRBV25-1 | CASTRQGASTEAFF | TGTGCCAGCACTCGACAGGGGGCAAGCACTGAAGCTTTCTTT
NA | TRBJ2-5 | NA | TRBV5-4 | CASSPGQASFYQETQYF | TGTGCCAGCAGCCCCGGCCAGGCTTCGTTCTACCAAGAGACCCAGTACTTC
NA | TRBJ1-1 | few | TRBV15 | CATSWDGGNTEAFF | TGTGCCACCAGCTGGGACGGGGGTAACACTGAAGCTTTCTTT
TRBD1 | TRBJ2-1 | NA | TRBV6-6 | CASRSGTGGLNEQFF | TGTGCCAGCAGATCCGGGACAGGGGGCCTAAATGAGCAGTTCTTC
TRBD2 | TRBJ2-7 | NA | TRBV7-2 | CASSRTSGTSSYEQYF | TGTGCCAGCAGCCGGACTAGCGGGACGAGCTCCTACGAGCAGTACTTC
NA | TRBJ1-2 | NA | TRBV9 | CASSPTLDGGGYTF | TGTGCCAGCAGCCCAACCCTAGATGGTGGCGGCTACACCTTC
TRBD1 | TRBJ1-1 | NA | TRBV6-5 | CASSRQGRAFF | TGTGCCAGCAGTCGACAGGGTAGGGCTTTCTTT
NA | TRBJ1-5 | NA | TRBV6-1 | CASSEDEVEFNLNQPQHF | TGTGCCAGCAGTGAAGACGAAGTGGAATTTAATCTGAATCAGCCCCAGCATTTT
NA | TRBJ2-7 | NA | TRBV10-3 | CAITSGDEQYF | TGTGCCATCACTTCAGGGGACGAGCAGTACTTC
NA | TRBJ2-1 | NA | TRBV15 | CATSRDRQASDEQFF | TGTGCCACCAGCAGAGATAGACAAGCGTCGGATGAGCAGTTCTTC
TRBD2 | TRBJ2-3 | NA | TRBV30 | CAVHGRGGALHQDTQYF | TGTGCCGTTCACGGGCGCGGGGGGGCCCTGCATCAAGATACGCAGTATTTT
TRBD1 | TRBJ1-6 | NA | TRBV13 | CASSPRQGFANSPLHF | TGTGCCAGCAGCCCCCGACAGGGATTCGCTAATTCACCCCTCCACTTT
NA | TRBJ1-4 | NA | TRBV19 | CASRIGGVEKLFF | TGTGCCAGTAGAATCGGGGGGGTAGAAAAACTGTTTTTT
NA | TRBJ2-6 | NA | TRBV9 | CASDGRYQSRANVLTF | TGTGCCAGCGATGGAAGGTACCAAAGTCGGGCCAACGTCCTGACTTTC
NA | TRBJ2-6 | NA | TRBV2 | CARQKQASSGANVLTF | TGTGCCCGCCAGAAACAGGCCAGCTCTGGGGCCAACGTCCTGACTTTC
NA | TRBJ2-5 | NA | TRBV15 | CATSRVIGADYGDQYF | TGTGCCACCAGCAGAGTGATCGGGGCCGACTACGGGGACCAGTACTTC
NA | TRBJ1-1 | once | TRBV11-2 | CASRNRENTEAFF | TGTGCCAGCAGGAACAGGGAGAACACTGAAGCTTTCTTT
NA | TRBJ2-3 | NA | TRBV6-5 | CASSQTGASTDTQYF | TGTGCCAGCAGTCAGACGGGCGCTAGCACAGATACGCAGTATTTT
NA | TRBJ2-7 | NA | TRBV27 | CASISWGQDYEQYF | TGTGCCAGCATCTCGTGGGGTCAGGACTACGAGCAGTACTTC
NA | TRBJ1-1 | NA | TRBV2 | CASSYFSANTEAFF | TGTGCCAGCAGTTATTTCTCGGCGAACACTGAAGCTTTCTTT